This T cell receptor (beta chain) comes out of a study of cytomegalovirus exposure and HLA in healthy donors. About the research overall: The 110 million or so unique TCR beta sequences, from about 180 million T cells, were found by an earlier analysis. Of 300 to 500 genotyped donors, about 80% clustered with self-reported Caucasian donors.

It was with 60 Vbeta and 13 Jbeta primers that the PCR ran. Assay used: immunoSEQ multiplex PCR; TCRdb lists only in-frame clones, some missing. The sample has 85,000 to 100,000 clones, around 60% seen once; the top ten hold roughly 2%. With 5 bases clipped from V and 5 bases from J, the junction kept 11 bases outside the gene matches. The CDR3 spans 16 residues. CDR1 is SNHLY, CDR2 FYNNEI, per germline. About this clone itself: What it binds is not known.

Broader study findings: A likely sequencing artifact accounted for one observed cluster of highly shared sequence variants.

The chain couples TRBV2 to TRBJ2-5; 10 bases are a match to TRBD1. Material: PBMCs. This TCR was recovered from a human donor in good health. CDR3 bases: TGTGCCAGCAGTTCATCCGGGACAGGGGCAGGGGAGACCCAGTACTTC. Translated: CASSSSGTGAGETQYF.